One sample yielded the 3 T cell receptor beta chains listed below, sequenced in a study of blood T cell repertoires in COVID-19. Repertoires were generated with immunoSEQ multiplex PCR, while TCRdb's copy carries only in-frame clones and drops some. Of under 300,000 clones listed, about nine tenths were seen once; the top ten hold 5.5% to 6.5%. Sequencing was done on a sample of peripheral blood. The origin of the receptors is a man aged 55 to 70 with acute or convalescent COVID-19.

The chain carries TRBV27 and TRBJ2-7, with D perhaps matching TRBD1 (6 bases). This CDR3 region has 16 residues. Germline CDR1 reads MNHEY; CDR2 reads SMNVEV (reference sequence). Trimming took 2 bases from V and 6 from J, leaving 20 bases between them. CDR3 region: CASSLTGGTGGSEQYF. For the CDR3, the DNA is TGTGCCAGCAGTTTAACTGGGGGCACAGGAGGTTCCGAGCAGTACTTC.

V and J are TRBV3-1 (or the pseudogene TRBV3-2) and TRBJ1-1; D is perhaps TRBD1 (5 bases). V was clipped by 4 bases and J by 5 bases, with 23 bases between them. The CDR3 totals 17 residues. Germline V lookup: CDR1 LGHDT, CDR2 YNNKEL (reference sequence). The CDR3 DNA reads TGTGCCAGCAGCCCGACCCCCTACCGGCGGGGCCGGACTGAAGCTTTCTTT. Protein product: CASSPTPYRRGRTEAFF.

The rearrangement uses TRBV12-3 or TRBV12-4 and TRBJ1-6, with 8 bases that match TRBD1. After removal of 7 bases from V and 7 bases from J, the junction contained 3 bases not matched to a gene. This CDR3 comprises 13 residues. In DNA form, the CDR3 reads TGTGCCAGCACCACAGGGGGGAATTCACCCCTCCACTTT. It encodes CASTTGGNSPLHF.